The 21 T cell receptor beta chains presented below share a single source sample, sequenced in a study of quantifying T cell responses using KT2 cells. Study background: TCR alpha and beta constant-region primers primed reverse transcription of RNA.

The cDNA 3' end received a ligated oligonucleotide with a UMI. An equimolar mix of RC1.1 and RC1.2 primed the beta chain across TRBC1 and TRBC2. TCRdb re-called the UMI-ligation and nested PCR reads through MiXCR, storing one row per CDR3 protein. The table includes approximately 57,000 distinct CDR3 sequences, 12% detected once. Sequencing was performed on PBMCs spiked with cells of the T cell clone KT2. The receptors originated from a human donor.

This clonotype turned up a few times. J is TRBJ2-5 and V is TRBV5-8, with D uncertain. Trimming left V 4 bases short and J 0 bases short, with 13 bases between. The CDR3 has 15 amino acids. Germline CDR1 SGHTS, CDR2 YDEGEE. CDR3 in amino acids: CASSPVYPYQETQYF. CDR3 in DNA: TGTGCCAGCAGCCCGGTGTACCCGTACCAAGAGACCCAGTACTTC. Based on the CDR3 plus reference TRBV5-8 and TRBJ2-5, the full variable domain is EAGVTQSPTHLIKTRGQQATLRCSPISGHTSVYWYQQALGLGLQFLLWYDEGEERNRGNFPPRFSGRQFPNYSSELNVNALELEDSALYLCASSPVYPYQETQYFGPGTRLLVL.

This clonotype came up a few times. The CDR3 sequence: CAGGVRQRDQPQHF. The DNA for the CDR3 is TGTGCCGGTGGAGTTAGGCAGAGGGATCAGCCCCAGCATTTT. This chain joins TRBV30 and TRBJ1-5, with D hard to call. The CDR3 loop spans 14 amino acids. Germline V gene lookup returns CDR1 GTSNPN and CDR2 SVGIG (reference sequence). The ends were cut back, 8 bases at V and 5 bases at J, with 19 bases in the middle.

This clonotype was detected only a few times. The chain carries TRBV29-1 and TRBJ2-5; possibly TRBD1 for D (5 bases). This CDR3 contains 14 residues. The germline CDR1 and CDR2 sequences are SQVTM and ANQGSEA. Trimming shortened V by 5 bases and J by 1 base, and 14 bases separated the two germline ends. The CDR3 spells CSVQGALVQETQYF. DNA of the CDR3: TGCAGCGTTCAGGGCGCTCTAGTCCAAGAGACCCAGTACTTC.

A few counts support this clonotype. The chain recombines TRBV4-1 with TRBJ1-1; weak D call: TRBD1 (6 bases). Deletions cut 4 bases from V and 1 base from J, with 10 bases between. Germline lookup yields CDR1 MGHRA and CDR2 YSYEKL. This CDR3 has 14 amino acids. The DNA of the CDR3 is TGCGCCAGCAGCCGAGCGACAGGGAACACTGAAGCTTTCTTT. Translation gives CASSRATGNTEAFF.

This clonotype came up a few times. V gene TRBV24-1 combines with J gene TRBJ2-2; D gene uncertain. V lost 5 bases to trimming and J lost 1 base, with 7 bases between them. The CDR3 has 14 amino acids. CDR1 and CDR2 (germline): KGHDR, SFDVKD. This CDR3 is CATSARQNTGELFF. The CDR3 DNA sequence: TGTGCCACCAGTGCTCGCCAGAACACCGGGGAGCTGTTTTTT.

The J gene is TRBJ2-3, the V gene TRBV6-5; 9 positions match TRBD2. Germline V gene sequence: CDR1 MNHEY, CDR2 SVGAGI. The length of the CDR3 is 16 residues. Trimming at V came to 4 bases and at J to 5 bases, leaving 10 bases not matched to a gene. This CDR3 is CASSSPSGASQDTQYF. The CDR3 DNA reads TGTGCCAGCAGTTCCCCTAGCGGGGCGTCCCAAGATACGCAGTATTTT.

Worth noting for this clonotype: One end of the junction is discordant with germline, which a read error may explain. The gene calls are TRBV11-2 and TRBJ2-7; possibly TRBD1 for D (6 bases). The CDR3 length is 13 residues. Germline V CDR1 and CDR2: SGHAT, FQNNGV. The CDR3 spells CASNRLGPGHADF. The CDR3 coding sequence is TGTGCCAGCAATAGACTTGGACCGGGACACGCCGATTTC.

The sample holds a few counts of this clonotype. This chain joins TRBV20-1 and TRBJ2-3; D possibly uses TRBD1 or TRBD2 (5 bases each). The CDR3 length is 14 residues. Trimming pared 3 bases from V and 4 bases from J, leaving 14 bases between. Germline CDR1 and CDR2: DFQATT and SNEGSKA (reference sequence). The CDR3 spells CSASQGEGPDTQYF. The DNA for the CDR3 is TGCAGTGCTAGTCAGGGAGAGGGTCCAGATACGCAGTATTTT.

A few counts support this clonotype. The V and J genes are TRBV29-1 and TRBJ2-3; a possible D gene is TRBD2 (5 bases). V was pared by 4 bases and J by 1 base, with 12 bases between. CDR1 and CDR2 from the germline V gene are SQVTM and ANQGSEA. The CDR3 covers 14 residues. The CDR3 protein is CSVVLGAGTDTQYF. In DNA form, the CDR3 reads TGCAGCGTTGTCTTGGGAGCCGGCACAGATACGCAGTATTTT.

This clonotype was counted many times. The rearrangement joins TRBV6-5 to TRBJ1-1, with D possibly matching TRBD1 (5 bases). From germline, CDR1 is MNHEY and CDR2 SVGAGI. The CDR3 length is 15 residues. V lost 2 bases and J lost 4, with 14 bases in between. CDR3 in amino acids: CASSYNRDGSTEAFF. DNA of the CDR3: TGTGCCAGCAGTTACAACCGGGACGGCAGCACTGAAGCTTTCTTT.

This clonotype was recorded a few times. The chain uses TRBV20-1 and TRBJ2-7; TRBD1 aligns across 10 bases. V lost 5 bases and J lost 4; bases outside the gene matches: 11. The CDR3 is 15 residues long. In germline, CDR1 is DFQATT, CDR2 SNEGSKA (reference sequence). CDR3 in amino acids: CSAYPGTGAQYEQYF. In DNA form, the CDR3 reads TGCAGTGCTTATCCCGGGACAGGGGCGCAATACGAGCAGTACTTC.

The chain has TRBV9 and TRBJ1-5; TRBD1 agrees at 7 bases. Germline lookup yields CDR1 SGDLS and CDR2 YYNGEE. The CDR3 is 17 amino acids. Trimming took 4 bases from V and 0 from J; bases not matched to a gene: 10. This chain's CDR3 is CASSPRDREYSNQPQHF. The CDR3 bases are TGTGCCAGCAGCCCCCGGGACAGAGAATATAGCAATCAGCCCCAGCATTTT.

The CDR3 sequence: CATSRRTRVLSTDTQYF. The CDR3 DNA reads TGTGCCACCAGCAGAAGAACGAGGGTCCTTAGCACAGATACGCAGTATTTT. The chain joins TRBV15 to TRBJ2-3, with D possibly TRBD2 on 5 matching bases. The CDR3 is 17 amino acids. The V gene's germline CDR1 is LNHNV and CDR2 YYDKDF (reference sequence). V lost 2 bases and J lost 0, with 15 bases in between.

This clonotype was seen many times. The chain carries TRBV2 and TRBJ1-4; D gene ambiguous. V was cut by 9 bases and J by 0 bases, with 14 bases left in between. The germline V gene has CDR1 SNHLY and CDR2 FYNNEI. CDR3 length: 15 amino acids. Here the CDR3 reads CASSPGIATNEKLFF. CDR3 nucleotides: TGTGCCAGTTCTCCCGGGATTGCAACTAATGAAAAACTGTTTTTT.

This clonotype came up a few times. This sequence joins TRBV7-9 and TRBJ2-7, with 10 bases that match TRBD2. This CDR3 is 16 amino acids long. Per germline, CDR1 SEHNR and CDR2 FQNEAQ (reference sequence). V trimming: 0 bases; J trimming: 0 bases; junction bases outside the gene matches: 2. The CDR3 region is CASSLAIAGGSYEQYF. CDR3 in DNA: TGTGCCAGCAGCTTAGCAATAGCGGGAGGCTCCTACGAGCAGTACTTC. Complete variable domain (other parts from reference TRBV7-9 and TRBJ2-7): DTGVSQNPRHKITKRGQNVTFRCDPISEHNRLYWYRQTLGQGPEFLTYFQNEAQLEKSRLLSDRFSAERPKGSFSTLEIQRTEQGDSAMYLCASSLAIAGGSYEQYFGPGTRLTVT.

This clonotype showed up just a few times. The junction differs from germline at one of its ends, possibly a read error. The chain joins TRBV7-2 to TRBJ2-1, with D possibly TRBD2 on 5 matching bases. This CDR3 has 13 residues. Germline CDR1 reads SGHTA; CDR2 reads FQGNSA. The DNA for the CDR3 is TGTGCCAGCAGCTTAGGGACGGGGAATTTCCCGATCTTC. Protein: CASSLGTGNFPIF.

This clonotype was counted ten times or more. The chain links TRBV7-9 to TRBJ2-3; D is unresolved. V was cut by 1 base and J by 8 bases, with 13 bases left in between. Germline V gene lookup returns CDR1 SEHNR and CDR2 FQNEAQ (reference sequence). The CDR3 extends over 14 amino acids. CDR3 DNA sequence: TGTGCCAGCAGCTTAGGAATGACGCCCGGTACGCAGTATTTT. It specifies CASSLGMTPGTQYF.

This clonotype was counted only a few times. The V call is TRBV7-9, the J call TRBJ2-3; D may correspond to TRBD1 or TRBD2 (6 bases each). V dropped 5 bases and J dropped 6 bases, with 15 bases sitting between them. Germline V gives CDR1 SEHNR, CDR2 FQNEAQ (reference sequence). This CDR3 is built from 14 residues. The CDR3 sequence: CASSPYGGVDTQYF. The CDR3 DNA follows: TGTGCCAGCAGCCCGTACGGGGGCGTCGATACGCAGTATTTT.

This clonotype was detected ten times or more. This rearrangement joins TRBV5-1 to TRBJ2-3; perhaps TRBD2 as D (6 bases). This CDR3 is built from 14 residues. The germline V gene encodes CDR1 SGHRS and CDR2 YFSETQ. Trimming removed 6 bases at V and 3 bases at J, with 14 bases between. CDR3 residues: CASTLGGYTDTQYF. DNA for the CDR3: TGCGCCAGCACATTGGGGGGTTATACAGATACGCAGTATTTT.

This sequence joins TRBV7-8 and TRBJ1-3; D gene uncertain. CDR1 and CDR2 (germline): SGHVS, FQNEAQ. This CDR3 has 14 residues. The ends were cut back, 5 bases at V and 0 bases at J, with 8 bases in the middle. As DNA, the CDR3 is TGTGCCAGCAGCCTTTTGGACTCTGGAAACACCATATATTTT. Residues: CASSLLDSGNTIYF.

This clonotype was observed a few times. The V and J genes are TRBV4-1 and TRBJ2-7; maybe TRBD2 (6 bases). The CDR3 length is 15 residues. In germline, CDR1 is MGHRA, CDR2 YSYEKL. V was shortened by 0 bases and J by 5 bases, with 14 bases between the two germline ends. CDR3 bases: TGCGCCAGCAGCCAAGACGGGAGCTTGGGAGACGAGCAGTACTTC. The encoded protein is CASSQDGSLGDEQYF.